This T cell receptor beta chain was found in a study of technical replicates of blood from a few donors. The method was immunoSEQ multiplex PCR; TCRdb's version includes in-frame clones alone and lacks a portion of them. The sample carries approximately 85,000 clones, nearly 95% recorded once. V lost 2 bases and J lost 3; bases outside the gene matches: 3. Germline CDR1 LNHDA, CDR2 SQIVND (reference sequence). CDR3 size: 14 residues. The chain combines TRBV19 with TRBJ2-5; TRBD1 agrees at 7 bases. Sequencing used T cells isolated from PBMCs. The source of this sequence is a human donor in good health. CDR3 loop: CASSIQGEKETQYF. The CDR3 DNA sequence: TGTGCCAGTAGTATACAGGGGGAAAAAGAGACCCAGTACTTC.